Presented here are 17 T cell receptor beta chains from one specimen sequenced in a study of blood T cell repertoires in COVID-19. TCRdb keeps only in-frame clones here, not all; method: immunoSEQ multiplex PCR. The table records around 480,000 clones, about 87% of them present only once. Sequencing was performed on peripheral blood. All receptors derive from a woman between 45 and 65 years old with COVID-19, enrolled during active disease.

The chain has TRBV6-2 or TRBV6-3 and TRBJ2-5, with D perhaps matching TRBD2 (7 bases). This CDR3 spans 16 amino acids. Trimming cost V 1 base and J 2 bases, with 14 bases left between them. The germline V gene has CDR1 MNHEY and CDR2 SVGEGT. The CDR3 protein is CASSYWGGREQETQYF. CDR3 bases: TGTGCCAGCAGTTACTGGGGGGGCCGGGAGCAAGAGACCCAGTACTTC.

The chain has TRBV30 and TRBJ1-2; D is undetermined. Trimming took 0 bases from V and 7 from J, leaving 15 bases between them. The CDR3 is 14 residues long. Per germline, CDR1 GTSNPN and CDR2 SVGIG (reference sequence). The DNA for the CDR3 is TGTGCCTGGAGTGTAAACTTCCAGGCGGGTGGCTACACCTTC. Encoded protein: CAWSVNFQAGGYTF.

The chain couples TRBV6-1 to TRBJ1-2; D is undetermined. The germline V gene encodes CDR1 MNHNS and CDR2 SASEGT. Trimming shortened V by 3 bases and J by 4 bases, and 9 bases separated the two germline ends. CDR3 size: 13 residues. The CDR3 nucleotides read TGTGCCAGCAGTGATACAGTTCTCTATGGCTACACCTTC. Amino acids: CASSDTVLYGYTF.

V usage is TRBV2 and J usage is TRBJ1-5, with D perhaps TRBD1 (6 bases). The germline V and J ends were trimmed by 6 bases and 5 bases, with 11 bases remaining between them. CDR1 and CDR2 (germline): SNHLY, FYNNEI. This CDR3 comprises 13 residues. The CDR3: CASRDSQYQPQHF. For the CDR3, the DNA is TGTGCCAGCAGGGACAGTCAATATCAGCCCCAGCATTTT.

This chain uses TRBV21-1 with TRBJ2-2; the table calls TRBD1, which could not be checked here. TRBV21-1 counts as a pseudogene. The CDR3 runs 17 residues. CDR3 region: CASSKRGGGLNTGELFF. The CDR3 DNA sequence: TGTGCCAGCAGCAAGAGGGGTGGGGGCCTGAACACCGGGGAGCTGTTTTTT.

This chain joins TRBV6-6 and TRBJ2-5; TRBD2 matches 10 bases. This CDR3 comprises 16 residues. The V and J ends lost 4 bases and 4 bases, in that order; junction bases with no gene match: 9. Per germline, CDR1 MNHNY and CDR2 SVGAGI (reference sequence). CDR3 bases: TGTGCCAGCAGTTTTTGGAGCGGGGGGGTCGGAGAGACCCAGTACTTC. This encodes CASSFWSGGVGETQYF.

This sequence joins TRBV5-4 and TRBJ1-1, with a weak D call TRBD1 (6 bases). The CDR3 contains 17 residues. Looked up from germline, CDR1 is SGHNT and CDR2 is YYREEE (reference sequence). The V and J ends lost 1 base and 1 base respectively, with 17 bases between them. CDR3 residues: CASSLKQGGQWNTEAFF. The CDR3 DNA is TGTGCCAGCAGCTTGAAACAGGGAGGGCAATGGAACACTGAAGCTTTCTTT.

The V gene is TRBV19, the J gene TRBJ1-2; tentative D call: TRBD1 (6 bases). Between the trimmed V and J ends, which lost 3 bases and 7 bases, there was a span of 15 bases. The CDR3 consists of 14 residues. Germline CDR1 reads LNHDA; CDR2 reads SQIVND (reference sequence). The CDR3 here is CASSMGQGGAGYTF. The CDR3 bases are TGTGCCAGTAGTATGGGACAAGGGGGAGCTGGCTACACCTTC.

The rearrangement uses TRBV3-1 (or the pseudogene TRBV3-2) and TRBJ1-2; TRBD1 agrees at 10 bases. The CDR3 totals 14 residues. Germline trimming cut 5 bases from V and 7 bases from J; bases unmatched to any gene: 7. The V gene's germline CDR1 is LGHDT and CDR2 YNNKEL (reference sequence). CDR3: CASSKSGQGIGYTF. CDR3 nucleotides: TGTGCCAGCAGCAAATCGGGACAGGGGATTGGCTACACCTTC.

This chain uses TRBV5-4 with TRBJ2-5, with TRBD1 as a possible D gene (6 bases). V lost 4 bases, J lost 3 bases, and 16 bases lay in between. The germline CDR1 and CDR2 sequences are SGHNT and YYREEE (reference sequence). CDR3 length: 15 amino acids. CDR3 sequence (DNA): TGTGCCAGCAGCCCTCGGACAGTTACTAAAGAGACCCAGTACTTC. Translation: CASSPRTVTKETQYF.

This clone was counted a single time. This chain links TRBV12-5 with TRBJ2-3; D is unclear. Deletions cut 0 bases from V and 6 bases from J, with 7 bases between. The CDR3 extends over 13 amino acids. Per the germline V gene, CDR1 is LGHNT and CDR2 is FRNRAP. CDR3 sequence (DNA): TGTGCTAGTGGTTTGGTTTATGAGGATACGCAGTATTTT. Residues: CASGLVYEDTQYF.

This clone was observed a few times. The chain recombines TRBV30 with TRBJ1-5, with unresolved D. The V gene's germline CDR1 is GTSNPN and CDR2 SVGIG (reference sequence). The V end was cut by 1 base, the J end by 4 bases, with 8 bases between. The CDR3 contains 13 residues. CDR3 amino acids: CAWSENFNQPQHF. DNA for the CDR3: TGTGCCTGGAGTGAGAACTTTAATCAGCCCCAGCATTTT.

The table lists this clone with a count of one. The chain joins TRBV6-5 to TRBJ1-5; TRBD1 agrees at 10 bases. Looked up from germline, CDR1 is MNHEY and CDR2 is SVGAGI. The CDR3 is 14 amino acids. V trimming: 6 bases; J trimming: 5 bases; junction bases outside the gene matches: 4. The CDR3 DNA follows: TGTGCCAGCAGCAAGGGGACAGGGGATCAGCCCCAGCATTTT. This sequence encodes CASSKGTGDQPQHF.

This clone has a single count. The V and J genes are TRBV19 and TRBJ1-2, with a possible D match to TRBD1 (6 bases). Germline V CDR1 and CDR2: LNHDA, SQIVND (reference sequence). This CDR3 is 16 amino acids long. The V end lost 5 bases, the J end lost 3 bases, and 19 bases lay between the germline ends. The CDR3 spells CASSPPGHLFDYGYTF. The CDR3 DNA follows: TGTGCCAGTAGTCCCCCGGGACACCTGTTTGACTATGGCTACACCTTC.

The chain joins TRBV11-2 to TRBJ2-1; 10 bases fit TRBD1. J gave up 4 bases and V 5 bases, and 8 bases lay outside the gene matches. This CDR3 spans 16 amino acids. Germline CDR1 and CDR2: SGHAT and FQNNGV. CDR3 nucleotides: TGTGCCAGCAGCAACTACAGGACAGGGGGTTACAATGAGCAGTTCTTC. Translating it yields CASSNYRTGGYNEQFF.

The rearrangement uses TRBV6-5 and TRBJ1-6; 9 bases align to TRBD1. Germline V gene data show CDR1 as MNHEY and CDR2 as SVGAGI. This CDR3 is 14 amino acids long. Losses at the gene ends were 7 bases for V and 10 bases for J; bases not matched to a gene: 8. CDR3 sequence (DNA): TGTGCCAGCACCCCGGACAGGGGATACTCACCCCTCCACTTT. This codes for CASTPDRGYSPLHF.

The chain has TRBV6-6 and TRBJ1-1, with 9 bases identical to TRBD1. CDR3 length equals 12 residues. Trimming at V came to 10 bases and at J to 5 bases, leaving 5 bases not matched to a gene. Germline V lookup: CDR1 MNHNY, CDR2 SVGAGI (reference sequence). DNA for the CDR3: TGTGCCACGGACAGGGGACGGACTGAAGCTTTCTTT. It specifies CATDRGRTEAFF.